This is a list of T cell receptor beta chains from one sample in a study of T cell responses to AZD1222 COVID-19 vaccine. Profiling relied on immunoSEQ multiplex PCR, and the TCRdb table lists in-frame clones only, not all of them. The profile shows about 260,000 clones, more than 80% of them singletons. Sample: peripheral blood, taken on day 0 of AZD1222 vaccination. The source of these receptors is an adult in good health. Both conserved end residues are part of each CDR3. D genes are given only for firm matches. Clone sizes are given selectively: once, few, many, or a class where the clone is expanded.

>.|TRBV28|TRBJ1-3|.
CASSLYVSGNTIYF
TGTGCCAGCAGTTTATACGTCTCTGGAAACACCATATATTTT
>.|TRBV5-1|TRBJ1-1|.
CASSLAGRDTNGAFF
TGCGCCAGCAGCTTGGCCGGCCGGGACACTAATGGGGCTTTCTTT
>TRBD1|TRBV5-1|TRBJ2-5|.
CASSSTGLVETQYF
TGCGCCAGCAGCTCGACAGGGCTTGTGGAGACCCAGTACTTC
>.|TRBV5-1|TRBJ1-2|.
CASSPGGTNYGYTF
TGCGCCAGCAGTCCTGGGGGTACTAACTATGGCTACACCTTC
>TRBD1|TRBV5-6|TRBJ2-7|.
CASSRDRGLSYEQYF
TGTGCCAGCAGCAGGGACAGGGGGCTTTCCTACGAGCAGTACTTC
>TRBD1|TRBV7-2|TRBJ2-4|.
CASSRTGQRVAKNIQYF
TGTGCCAGCAGCCGCACGGGACAGAGAGTAGCCAAAAACATTCAGTACTTC
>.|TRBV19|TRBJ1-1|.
CASRSGVTEAFF
TGTGCCAGTAGATCAGGGGTTACTGAAGCTTTCTTT
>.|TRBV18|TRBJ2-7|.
CASSPESYEQYF
TGTGCCAGCTCACCTGAGAGCTACGAGCAGTACTTC
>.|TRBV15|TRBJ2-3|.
CATSRDGATQYF
TGTGCCACCAGCAGAGATGGGGCCACGCAGTATTTT
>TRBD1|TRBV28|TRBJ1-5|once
CASSPPGQGHQPQHF
TGTGCCAGCAGTCCCCCGGGACAGGGACATCAGCCCCAGCATTTT